Listed below are T cell receptor beta chains from one sample, sequenced in a study of cytomegalovirus exposure and HLA in healthy donors. Only in-frame clones appear in the TCRdb table, and some are missing; sequencing was by immunoSEQ multiplex PCR. This sample has some 96,000 clones, with under 65% found just once. The sample consisted of PBMCs. These receptors all come from a man aged 55 to 69 in good health and CMV-seronegative. The CDR3 runs from the conserved cysteine through the conserved F or W.

V gene	CDR3 protein
TRBV18	CASSPSAGGTETQYF
TRBV14	CASSLRTGRSVTQYF
TRBV7-9	CASSLRGPEAFF
TRBV6-5	CASSYDGRYYGYTF
TRBV5-4	CASSPGGDGYGYTF
TRBV11-3	CASSFLGGSWTGELFF
TRBV29-1	CSVPGDRGFGTEAFF
TRBV7-8	CASSLARGGGTNEQFF
TRBV2	CASIPGGLNSPLHF
TRBV5-1	CASSTGLDSYSGNTIYF
TRBV19	CASGRDREGEQYF
TRBV15	CATSRVREGVYGYTF
TRBV9	CASSVGTDLQGYEQYF
TRBV7-3	CASSSGLVFQRSTDTQYF
TRBV7-3	CASSGTGGASGELFF
TRBV6-5	CASSRSPTRQQPQHF
TRBV11-3	CASTWTSGREQFF
TRBV7-3	CASREDWTGRTEAFF
TRBV29-1	CSVARTSGQETQYF
TRBV5-6	CASSFDRGGYGYTF
TRBV7-9	CASRPGTSSEQFF
TRBV6-4	CASSDSETGHTDTQYF
TRBV11-3	CASSFRVGGEKTQYF
TRBV6-1	CASSEWERGGLVGNEQFF
TRBV28	CASSLPRDRGIYEYNEQFF
TRBV7-9	CSSSSSSYEQYF
TRBV30	CAWNQRQGRLSTEAFF
TRBV4-2	CASSQGASGESYNEQFF
TRBV5-1	CASSLTGGSLSEQFF
TRBV6-5	CASSEALRQPQHF
TRBV5-6	CASSPTSGASTDTQYF
TRBV6-1	CASSPRGDHGYTF
TRBV19	CASKVLDREYGYTF
TRBV28	CASSLGPGGTEAFF
TRBV5-4	CASSRYPNEKLFF
TRBV14	CASSQEGGSPLHF
TRBV30	CAWSVSGLAGEMEFF
TRBV5-5	CASSLLVAGTPNTEAFF
TRBV19	CASSIRAGGRRDNEQFF
TRBV11-3	CASSQWTGTGNTIYF
TRBV6-5	CASSYSAGTYEQYF
TRBV7-2	CASSLDFDYEQYF
TRBV27	CASSCRELEETQYF
TRBV4-1	CASSGQGVVEQFF
TRBV10-1	CASSAVAGQRSLTSTDTQYF
TRBV7-9	CASSKGQLETQYF